This TCR beta chain was obtained from a study of blood T cell repertoires in COVID-19. From germline, CDR1 is LNHNV and CDR2 YYDKDF (reference sequence). V lost 0 bases to trimming and J lost 2 bases, with 15 bases between them. CDR3 length: 17 amino acids. TCRdb keeps only in-frame clones here, not all; method: immunoSEQ multiplex PCR. There are about 240,000 clones in the sample; about 84% occur only once, and around 12% lies in the top ten. The sequence derives from a man older than 75 with acute or convalescent COVID-19. The chain uses TRBV15 and TRBJ2-3; TRBD2 might be the D (5 bases). The material sequenced was peripheral blood. This chain's CDR3 is CATSRDLAGGPTDTQYF. The CDR3 nucleotides read TGTGCCACCAGCAGAGATTTGGCGGGTGGCCCCACAGATACGCAGTATTTT.